These 22 T cell receptor beta chains came from one sample sequenced in a study of memory CD4+ T cells and cytomegalovirus serostatus. TCRdb's copy holds only in-frame clones and misses some; the assay was immunoSEQ multiplex PCR. The data contain tens of thousands of clones, about 81% of them singletons. Single viable CD3+CD4+CD8-CD45RO+ cells were sorted as the memory CD4+ T cells. The specimen sequenced was memory CD4+ T cells from blood. The source of these receptors is an adult in good health and CMV-seronegative.

The rearrangement uses TRBV6-5 and TRBJ1-1; D gene unclear. CDR1 and CDR2 from the germline V gene are MNHEY and SVGAGI. V shed 5 bases and J shed 5 bases, with 15 bases lying between them. This CDR3 region has 14 residues. As DNA, the CDR3 is TGTGCCAGCAGTAAATGGGGAGGTGAGACTGAAGCTTTCTTT. Its translation: CASSKWGGETEAFF.

This chain uses TRBV29-1 with TRBJ1-1; 9 bases are shared with TRBD1. The germline V gene encodes CDR1 SQVTM and CDR2 ANQGSEA. Losses at the gene ends were 1 base for V and 5 bases for J; bases not matched to a gene: 8. There are 15 residues in the CDR3. The CDR3 here is CSVEGSGQGYTEAFF. CDR3 bases: TGCAGCGTTGAAGGGTCGGGACAGGGTTATACTGAAGCTTTCTTT.

V and J are TRBV5-6 and TRBJ1-1; a possible D gene is TRBD1 (5 bases). This CDR3 has 14 amino acids. Trimming left V 3 bases short and J 3 bases short, with 12 bases between. The germline gives CDR1 SGHDT, CDR2 YYEEEE. The CDR3 bases are TGTGCCAGCAGCTCCCCGGGGGGGGACACTGAAGCTTTCTTT. The encoded protein is CASSSPGGDTEAFF.

This clone was observed a few times. As DNA, the CDR3 is TGTGCCTGGAGCCTACAGGGGGGCACTGAAGCTTTCTTT. Encoded protein: CAWSLQGGTEAFF. The rearrangement links TRBV30 to TRBJ1-1; 8 bases line up with TRBD1. The germline CDR1 and CDR2 sequences are GTSNPN and SVGIG (reference sequence). V lost 3 bases to trimming and J lost 4 bases; unmatched junction nucleotides: 4. The length of the CDR3 is 13 residues.

The rearrangement links TRBV15 to TRBJ2-7; no firm D call. This CDR3 contains 15 residues. Germline V gene lookup returns CDR1 LNHNV and CDR2 YYDKDF (reference sequence). Trimming took off 0 bases at V and 0 bases at J, with 9 bases between the two ends. CDR3 sequence: CATSRDLPSSYEQYF. The CDR3 DNA sequence: TGTGCCACCAGCAGAGACCTCCCTAGCTCCTACGAGCAGTACTTC.

The J gene is TRBJ1-5, the V gene TRBV15, with 10 bases aligning to TRBD1. The germline gives CDR1 LNHNV, CDR2 YYDKDF (reference sequence). This CDR3 comprises 15 residues. The V segment lost 3 bases and the J segment 4 bases; nucleotides outside the gene matches: 3. In DNA form, the CDR3 reads TGTGCCACCAGCAGGGGGACAGGGGAGAATCAGCCCCAGCATTTT. As protein: CATSRGTGENQPQHF.

The chain employs TRBV30 and TRBJ1-2; D unresolved. V was cut by 0 bases and J by 5 bases, with 13 bases left in between. Germline V lookup: CDR1 GTSNPN, CDR2 SVGIG (reference sequence). The CDR3 extends over 14 amino acids. CDR3 in DNA: TGTGCCTGGAGTGTTGCGGGCGGGATATATGGCTACACCTTC. Protein: CAWSVAGGIYGYTF.

The J gene is TRBJ1-1, the V gene TRBV5-6, with D unclear. Trimming removed 3 bases at V and 3 bases at J, with 3 bases between. In germline, CDR1 is SGHDT, CDR2 YYEEEE. The CDR3 totals 11 residues. The CDR3 nucleotides read TGTGCCAGCAGCTGGGACACTGAAGCTTTCTTT. Residues: CASSWDTEAFF.

The chain's CDR3 is CAISDGTSGNTGELFF. The CDR3 DNA reads TGTGCCATCAGTGACGGGACTAGCGGTAACACCGGGGAGCTGTTTTTT. The V call is TRBV10-3, the J call TRBJ2-2; TRBD2 agrees at 11 bases. After removal of 3 bases from V and 2 bases from J, the junction contained 2 bases not matched to a gene. Per germline, CDR1 ENHRY and CDR2 SYGVKD. The CDR3 runs to 16 residues.

Comment on this clone: Other DNA sequences in this sample translate to the same CDR3. The V gene is TRBV6-5, the J gene TRBJ1-1, with no clear D. The V gene lost 0 bases and the J gene lost 0 bases, with 8 bases spanning the gap. CDR1 is MNHEY, CDR2 SVGAGI, per germline. The CDR3 is 15 residues long. DNA of the CDR3: TGTGCCAGCAGTTACTCGCGGAACCTGAACACTGAAGCTTTCTTT. Its protein is CASSYSRNLNTEAFF.

This rearrangement joins TRBV19 to TRBJ2-2; a possible D gene is TRBD2 (6 bases). Trimming removed 8 bases at V and 6 bases at J, with 19 bases between. Looked up from germline, CDR1 is LNHDA and CDR2 is SQIVND (reference sequence). The CDR3 is made up of 15 amino acids. The CDR3 DNA follows: TGTGCCAGTGCTACCTCCGGGAGTGTTGCCGGGGAGCTGTTTTTT. Amino acid sequence: CASATSGSVAGELFF.

To note about this clone: Other DNA sequences in this sample translate to the same CDR3. V is TRBV11-3 and J is TRBJ1-1, with D maybe TRBD1 (5 bases). Germline CDR1 reads SGHNT; CDR2 reads YENEEA. This CDR3 contains 15 residues. V lost 5 bases and J lost 0, with 13 bases in between. DNA of the CDR3: TGTGCCAGCAGCCTAACGGGACGGATGAACACTGAAGCTTTCTTT. Translation gives CASSLTGRMNTEAFF.

V and J are TRBV29-1 and TRBJ2-3, with TRBD1 as a possible D gene (6 bases). Germline V gene data show CDR1 as SQVTM and CDR2 as ANQGSEA. CDR3 length: 13 residues. V was cut by 2 bases and J by 8 bases, with 14 bases left in between. CDR3 loop: CSVERGSTGTQYF. The CDR3 DNA follows: TGCAGCGTTGAAAGGGGGAGCACGGGTACGCAGTATTTT.

This chain links TRBV14 with TRBJ2-7; 9 nucleotides align to TRBD1. V lost 0 bases and J lost 5; bases outside the gene matches: 14. The CDR3 totals 18 residues. The germline gives CDR1 SGHDN, CDR2 FVKESK. The CDR3 protein is CASSQESLVWDREDEQYF. The CDR3 DNA reads as TGTGCCAGCAGCCAAGAATCATTGGTTTGGGACAGGGAGGACGAGCAGTACTTC.

This chain links TRBV10-1 with TRBJ1-2; 9 nucleotides align to TRBD1. This CDR3 comprises 15 residues. From germline, CDR1 is WNHNN and CDR2 SYGVQD (reference sequence). After removal of 4 bases from V and 4 bases from J, the junction contained 7 bases not matched to a gene. CDR3 nucleotide sequence: TGCGCCAGCAGTGCCGACAGGGGGAGTATCTATGGCTACACCTTC. Its translation is CASSADRGSIYGYTF.

The rearrangement uses TRBV5-4 and TRBJ2-5; 9 nucleotides match TRBD2. Germline CDR1 reads SGHNT; CDR2 reads YYREEE (reference sequence). This CDR3 comprises 17 residues. J lost 4 bases, V lost 3 bases, and 13 bases had no gene match. CDR3 region: CASSSAGGWLLGETQYF. The CDR3 nucleotides read TGTGCCAGCAGCTCAGCGGGAGGATGGTTGCTTGGAGAGACCCAGTACTTC.

The chain recombines TRBV5-4 with TRBJ2-5; the D call may be TRBD1 or TRBD2 (6 bases each). CDR1 is SGHNT, CDR2 YYREEE, per germline (reference sequence). V was clipped by 2 bases and J by 5 bases, with 19 bases between them. The CDR3 spans 16 residues. As DNA, the CDR3 is TGTGCCAGCAGCTTTCCGTTTAGGGGGGCGCATGAGACCCAGTACTTC. It codes for CASSFPFRGAHETQYF.

The rearrangement joins TRBV5-1 to TRBJ2-7; 10 bases match TRBD1. Trimming at V came to 7 bases and at J to 5 bases, leaving 6 bases not matched to a gene. This CDR3 spans 13 amino acids. Looked up from germline, CDR1 is SGHRS and CDR2 is YFSETQ. The CDR3 loop reads CASGTGEVHEQYF. The CDR3 DNA reads as TGCGCCAGCGGGACAGGGGAGGTCCACGAGCAGTACTTC.

The chain couples TRBV4-3 to TRBJ2-2; 8 nucleotides line up with TRBD2. CDR3 length equals 15 residues. Germline lookup yields CDR1 LGHNA and CDR2 YSLEER. With V trimmed by 7 bases and J by 5 bases, 9 bases remained unmatched. The CDR3 DNA is TGCGCCAGCAAATCCGGGGGGGCGCGGACCGGGGAGCTGTTTTTT. Its protein product is CASKSGGARTGELFF.

The chain recombines TRBV5-1 with TRBJ1-1; weak D call: TRBD1 (5 bases). V shed 4 bases and J shed 6 bases, with 19 bases lying between them. This CDR3 has 15 amino acids. Looked up from germline, CDR1 is SGHRS and CDR2 is YFSETQ. CDR3 sequence reads: CASSAGGGGTSEAFF. In nucleotides, the CDR3 is TGCGCCAGCAGCGCCGGGGGGGGAGGAACATCTGAAGCTTTCTTT.

This clone was detected only once. CDR3 sequence reads: CASSPPLGTGGVYGNQPQHF. The CDR3 DNA is TGTGCCAGCAGTCCGCCCCTCGGGACAGGGGGAGTATACGGCAATCAGCCCCAGCATTTT. The chain has TRBV28 and TRBJ1-5; 11 positions agree with TRBD1. With V trimmed by 5 bases and J by 2 bases, 17 bases remained unmatched. There are 20 residues in the CDR3. CDR1 is MDHEN and CDR2 is SYDVKM in the germline V gene.

The rearrangement uses TRBV4-1 and TRBJ2-6; the D is unclear. Germline loops: CDR1 MGHRA, CDR2 YSYEKL. The CDR3 loop spans 15 amino acids. V was cut by 5 bases and J by 1 base, with 9 bases left in between. This CDR3 is CASSSLRSGANVLTF. CDR3 bases: TGCGCCAGCAGCAGTTTGCGTTCTGGGGCCAACGTCCTGACTTTC.